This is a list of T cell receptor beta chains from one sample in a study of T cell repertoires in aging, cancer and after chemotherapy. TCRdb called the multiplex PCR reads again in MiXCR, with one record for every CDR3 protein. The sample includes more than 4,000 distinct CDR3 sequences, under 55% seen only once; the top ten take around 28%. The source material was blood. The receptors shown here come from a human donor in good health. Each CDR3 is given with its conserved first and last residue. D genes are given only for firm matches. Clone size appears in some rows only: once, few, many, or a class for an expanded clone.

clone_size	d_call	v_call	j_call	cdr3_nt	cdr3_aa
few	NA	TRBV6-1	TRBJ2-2	TGTGCCAGCAGAGGGAAGGGGAACACCGGGGAGCTGTTTTTT	CASRGKGNTGELFF
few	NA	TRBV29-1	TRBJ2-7	TGCAGCGTTCGAAGGTCTGCCTACGAGCAGTACTTC	CSVRRSAYEQYF
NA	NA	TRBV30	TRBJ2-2	TGTGCCTGGAGCGTGCCAAACGGGGAGCTGTTTTTT	CAWSVPNGELFF
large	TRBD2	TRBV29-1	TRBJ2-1	TGCAGCGTTGAAGGTTTGGACGGGGGGGCCTCAGTCACATACAATGAGCAGTTCTTC	CSVEGLDGGASVTYNEQFF
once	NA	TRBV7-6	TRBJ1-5	TGTGCCAGCAGCTTAATAGACAATCAGCCCCAGCATTTT	CASSLIDNQPQHF
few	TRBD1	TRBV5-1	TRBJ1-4	TGCGCCAGCAGCAAATCAGGACAGGGGAACGAAAAACTGTTTTTT	CASSKSGQGNEKLFF
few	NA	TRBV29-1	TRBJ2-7	TGCAGCGTCGAGGGAGAAGTGCCCTACGAGCAGTACTTC	CSVEGEVPYEQYF
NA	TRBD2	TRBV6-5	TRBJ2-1	TGTGCCAGCAGCCTCCGACTAGCGGTGTACAATGAGCAGTTCTTC	CASSLRLAVYNEQFF
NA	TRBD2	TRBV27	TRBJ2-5	TGTGCCAGCAGTTCCTTACCCGTAGCGGGAACCTATGTAGGGACCCAGTACTTC	CASSSLPVAGTYVGTQYF
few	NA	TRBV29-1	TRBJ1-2	TGCAGCGCTATGACAGCCAACTATGGCTACACCTTC	CSAMTANYGYTF
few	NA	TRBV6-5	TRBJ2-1	TGTGCCAGCAGCCCTCAGGGATCCTACAATGAGCAGTTCTTC	CASSPQGSYNEQFF
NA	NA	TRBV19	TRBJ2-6	TGTGCCAGCTTTAGGGGCTCTGGGGCCAACGTCCTGACTTTC	CASFRGSGANVLTF
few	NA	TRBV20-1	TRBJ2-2	TGCAGTGCTAGACCCGTTTCGAACACCGGGGAGCTGTTTTTT	CSARPVSNTGELFF
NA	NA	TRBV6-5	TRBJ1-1	TGTGCCAGCAGAAAGGGACAAAGGAAAACTGAAGCTTTCTTT	CASRKGQRKTEAFF
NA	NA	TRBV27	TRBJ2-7	TGTGCCAGCAGTTTAAGGGGGATCTCCCACTACGAGCAGTACTTC	CASSLRGISHYEQYF
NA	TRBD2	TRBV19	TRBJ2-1	TGTGCCAGTAGTATCGGGACTAGCGGGGGGTACTCCTACAATGAGCAGTTCTTC	CASSIGTSGGYSYNEQFF
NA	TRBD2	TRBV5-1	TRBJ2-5	TGCGCCAGCAGCTTGGTTGCGGGGGGCTCGTTAGAGACCCAGTACTTC	CASSLVAGGSLETQYF
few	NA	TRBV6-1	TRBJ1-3	TGTGCCAGCAGTGAAGGCAGGGCAGCAGGAAACACCATATATTTT	CASSEGRAAGNTIYF
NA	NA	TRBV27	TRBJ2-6	TGTGCCAGCAGCCCCAGAGGAGGGTCTGGGGCCAACGTCCTGACTTTC	CASSPRGGSGANVLTF
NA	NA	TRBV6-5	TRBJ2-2	TGTGCCAGCACCCAGGGCGGGTCGGCCGGGGAGCTGTTTTTT	CASTQGGSAGELFF
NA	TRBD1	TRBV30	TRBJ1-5	TGTGCCTGGAGTGACGGGACAGGTCTCAATCAGCCCCAGCATTTT	CAWSDGTGLNQPQHF
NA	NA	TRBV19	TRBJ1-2	TGTGCCAGTAGTATAGTAACAGGGCCTAACTATGGCTACACCTTC	CASSIVTGPNYGYTF
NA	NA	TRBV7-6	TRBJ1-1	TGTGCCAGCAGCTTAGTGCAGGGGTGGAACACTGAAGCTTTCTTT	CASSLVQGWNTEAFF
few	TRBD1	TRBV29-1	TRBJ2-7	TGCAGCGCCCGACAGGGTACCTACGAGCAGTACTTC	CSARQGTYEQYF
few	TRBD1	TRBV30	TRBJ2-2	TGTGCCTTGGAGGGGGGGACAGGGAGGACCGGGGAGCTGTTTTTT	CALEGGTGRTGELFF
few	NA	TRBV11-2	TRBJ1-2	TGTGCCAGCAGCTCGGGACACCCCTATGGCTACACCTTC	CASSSGHPYGYTF
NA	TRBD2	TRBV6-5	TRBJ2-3	TGTGCCAGCAGTTTCTGGTCTAGCGGTAGCACAGATACGCAGTATTTT	CASSFWSSGSTDTQYF
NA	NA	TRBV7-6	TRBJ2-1	TGTGCCAGCCAGACACCGAACAATGAGCAGTTCTTC	CASQTPNNEQFF
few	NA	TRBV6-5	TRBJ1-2	TGTGCCAGCAGTTACCGAGGGGATGGCTACACCTTC	CASSYRGDGYTF
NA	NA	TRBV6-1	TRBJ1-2	TGTGCCAGCAGTGAAGCGCAGGGCAGTGGCGGCTATGGCTACACCTTC	CASSEAQGSGGYGYTF
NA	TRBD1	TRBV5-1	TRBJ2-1	TGCGCCAGCAGCGGGGACAGTGGCCGCAATGAGCAGTTCTTC	CASSGDSGRNEQFF
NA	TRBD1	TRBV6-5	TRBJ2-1	TGTGCCAGCAGGGATCCGGGACAGGGTCACAATGAGCAGTTCTTC	CASRDPGQGHNEQFF
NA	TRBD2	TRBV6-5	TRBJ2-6	TGTGCCAGCAGGCCCCGACTAGCGGGGGCCCTCTCTGGGGCCAACGTCCTGACTTTC	CASRPRLAGALSGANVLTF
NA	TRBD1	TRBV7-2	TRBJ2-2	TGTGCCAGCAGGGCGACAGGGGGGGTCTCCGGGGAGCTGTTTTTT	CASRATGGVSGELFF
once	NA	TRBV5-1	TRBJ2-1	TGCGCCAGCAGCTTGGAGGGTGGGGCTTTTAGTGAGCAGTTCTTC	CASSLEGGAFSEQFF
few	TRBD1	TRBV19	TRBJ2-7	TGTGCCAGTAGTCCTGGGACAGGGTCTCTCTACGAGCAGTACTTC	CASSPGTGSLYEQYF
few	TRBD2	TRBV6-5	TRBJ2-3	TGTGCCAGCAGCCCGAGCGGGGGGGCCGGAGATACGCAGTATTTT	CASSPSGGAGDTQYF
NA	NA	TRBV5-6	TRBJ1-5	TGTGCCAGCAGCTTGGCCAGGTTGGATAGCAATCAGCCCCAGCATTTT	CASSLARLDSNQPQHF
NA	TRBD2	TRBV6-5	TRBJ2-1	TGTGCCAGCAGTTACGGGGCTAGCGGGAGAAGGGAGCAGTTCTTC	CASSYGASGRREQFF
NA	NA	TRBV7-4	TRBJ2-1	TGTGCCAGCACCCCAGCAGCGGAGGGGATTTACAATGAGCAGTTCTTC	CASTPAAEGIYNEQFF
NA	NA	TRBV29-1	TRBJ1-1	TGCAGCGTTGAACCAGGGAACACTGAAGCTTTCTTT	CSVEPGNTEAFF
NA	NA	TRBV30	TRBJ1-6	TGTGCCTGGAGAGAGGGCCCTAATTCACCCCTCCACTTT	CAWREGPNSPLHF
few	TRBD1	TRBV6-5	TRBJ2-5	TGTGCCAGCTCCTCTCAGGGGGCAGAGACCCAGTACTTC	CASSSQGAETQYF
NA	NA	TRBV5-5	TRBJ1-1	TGTGCCAGTAGAAGGACAGTGAACACTGAAGCTTTCTTT	CASRRTVNTEAFF
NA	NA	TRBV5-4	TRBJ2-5	TGTGCCAGCAGTCTGAGGGGGGAAGAGACCCAGTACTTC	CASSLRGEETQYF
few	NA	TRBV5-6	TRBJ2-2	TGTGCCAGCAGCACCCGGGGGAATTCAAACACCGGGGAGCTGTTTTTT	CASSTRGNSNTGELFF
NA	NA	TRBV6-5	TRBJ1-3	TGTGCCAGCAGTTATTTTTCTGGAAACACCATATATTTT	CASSYFSGNTIYF
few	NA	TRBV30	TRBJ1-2	TGTGCCTGGAGTCTCCCAGAAGGTGGCTACACCTTC	CAWSLPEGGYTF
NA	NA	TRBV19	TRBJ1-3	TGTGCCAGCGCTACCCAGAGCTCTGGAAACACCATATATTTT	CASATQSSGNTIYF
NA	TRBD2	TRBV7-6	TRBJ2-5	TGTGCCAGCAGCTTAGCGGTAGCGGGGGTTGAGACCCAGTACTTC	CASSLAVAGVETQYF
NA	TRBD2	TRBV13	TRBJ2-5	TGTGCCAGCAGCTCCCCTAGCGGGAGGGCCCTCGCGGAGACCCAGTACTTC	CASSSPSGRALAETQYF
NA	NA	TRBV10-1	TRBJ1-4	TGCGCCAGCAGCTACAGGGTCGGTGAAAAACTGTTTTTT	CASSYRVGEKLFF
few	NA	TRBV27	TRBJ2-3	TGTGCCAGCAAGGGGAGGCAGGGAGCAGATACGCAGTATTTT	CASKGRQGADTQYF
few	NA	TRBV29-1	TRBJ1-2	TGCAGCGCAAGGGATTTAAACTATGGCTACACCTTC	CSARDLNYGYTF
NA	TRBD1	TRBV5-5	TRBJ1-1	TGTGCCAGCAGCTTGGAACCTCTGGACAGGACGAGGGCAGGAGCTTTCTTT	CASSLEPLDRTRAGAFF
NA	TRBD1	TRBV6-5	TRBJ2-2	TGTGCCAGCAGTTCCGGGACAGTCCACACCGGGGAGCTGTTTTTT	CASSSGTVHTGELFF
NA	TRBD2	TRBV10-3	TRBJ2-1	TGTGCCATCAGAACAGACCTAACTAGCGGCCCGCTGGGTAACGGGCAGTTCTTC	CAIRTDLTSGPLGNGQFF
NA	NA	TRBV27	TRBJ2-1	TGTGCCAGCAGCCGCGGGGACTCCTACAATGAGCAGTTCTTC	CASSRGDSYNEQFF